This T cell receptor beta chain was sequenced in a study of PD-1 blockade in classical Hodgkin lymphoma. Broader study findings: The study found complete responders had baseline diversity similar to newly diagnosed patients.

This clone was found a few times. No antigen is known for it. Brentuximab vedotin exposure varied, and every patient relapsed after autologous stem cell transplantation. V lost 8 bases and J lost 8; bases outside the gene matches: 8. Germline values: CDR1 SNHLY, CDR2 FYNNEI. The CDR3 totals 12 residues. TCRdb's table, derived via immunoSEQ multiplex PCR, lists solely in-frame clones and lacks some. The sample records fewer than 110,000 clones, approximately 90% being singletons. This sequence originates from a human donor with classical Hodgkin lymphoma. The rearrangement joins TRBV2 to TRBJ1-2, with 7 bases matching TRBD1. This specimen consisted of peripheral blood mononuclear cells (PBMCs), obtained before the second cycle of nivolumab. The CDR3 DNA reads TGTGCCAGCGTCACAGGGGAAGGGGGCTACACCTTC. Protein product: CASVTGEGGYTF.